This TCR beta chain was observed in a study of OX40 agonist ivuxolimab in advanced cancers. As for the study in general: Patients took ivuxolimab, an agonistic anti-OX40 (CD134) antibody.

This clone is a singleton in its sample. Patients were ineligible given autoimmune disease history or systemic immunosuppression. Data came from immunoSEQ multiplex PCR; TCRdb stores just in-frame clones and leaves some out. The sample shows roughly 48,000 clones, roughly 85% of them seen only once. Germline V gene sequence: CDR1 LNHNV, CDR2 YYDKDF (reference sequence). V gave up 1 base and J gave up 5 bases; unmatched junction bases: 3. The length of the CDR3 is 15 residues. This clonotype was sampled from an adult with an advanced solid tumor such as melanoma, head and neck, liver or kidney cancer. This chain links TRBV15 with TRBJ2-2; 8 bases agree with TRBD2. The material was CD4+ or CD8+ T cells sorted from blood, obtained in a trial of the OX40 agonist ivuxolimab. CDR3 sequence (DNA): TGTGCCACCAGCAGAGTGGGACTAGGGACCGGGGAGCTGTTTTTT. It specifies CATSRVGLGTGELFF.